The present T cell receptor beta chain was sequenced within a study of T cells in Graves' hyperthyroidism and ophthalmopathy. Study at large: Upon initial diagnosis and before any treatment, peripheral blood was collected.

For Graves' hyperthyroidism to be stable, ophthalmopathy could not progress within 18 months. Each patient was aged 18 to 65 and had newly diagnosed hyperthyroidism of under 2 months' duration. Regions amplified from RNA transcripts were the TCR beta CDR3 regions. Carried out on the TCR CDR3, a first-round RT-PCR used the HTBI primer set. TCRdb re-called the multiplex PCR reads through MiXCR, storing one row per CDR3 protein. The repertoire holds roughly 700,000 distinct CDR3 sequences, with 30% to 40% as singletons. Germline V gene data show CDR1 as LNHDA and CDR2 as SQIVND (reference sequence). V shed 2 bases and J shed 1 base, with 8 bases lying between them. The CDR3 is 15 amino acids. A few counts support this clonotype.

Input material: blood. The sequence was obtained from a woman aged 40 to 50 with Graves' hyperthyroidism. V is TRBV19 and J is TRBJ2-2, with unresolved D. The DNA of the CDR3 is TGTGCCAGTAGTATATCTGGCAGGAACACCGGGGAGCTGTTTTTT. Translated: CASSISGRNTGELFF.